This T cell receptor beta chain was found in a study of long-term antiretroviral therapy in people with HIV. Details on this clone: Its antigen is not known.

The assay, immunoSEQ v3.0, was run at survey level. Some clones are missing from TCRdb's copy, which holds only in-frame ones; the method was immunoSEQ multiplex PCR. The sample has 20,000 to 30,000 clones; approximately 88% are singletons. General study results and limits: Therapy changes, viral resistance and ART adherence were not documented in the available data.

The CDR3 consists of 14 residues. Deletions cut 4 bases from V and 3 bases from J, with 12 bases between. The V gene's germline CDR1 is LNHDA and CDR2 SQIVND (reference sequence). The United States was where all participants with HIV were treated. This clonotype originated in a man aged 30-40 years with HIV. The rearrangement joins TRBV19 to TRBJ1-1; tentatively, D is TRBD1 (5 bases). The source material was unsorted PBMCs, sampled around 4.5 years after starting antiretroviral therapy. The CDR3 DNA follows: TGTGCCAGTAGTAGGGACCTTTCGTACACTGAAGCTTTCTTT. The encoded protein is CASSRDLSYTEAFF.